This T cell receptor beta chain stems from a study of response to subunit inactivated influenza vaccine. TCRdb passed the RT-PCR reads through MiXCR, listing each CDR3 protein once. The table records approximately 520,000 distinct CDR3 sequences, more than 15% of them present only once. The receptor's source is a man aged 50 to 69 who received an inactivated influenza vaccine. The sequences come from CD4+ T cells sorted from PBMCs, collected 23 to 25 months after vaccination.

The CDR3 DNA reads as TGTGCCAGCAGCTTAGGCGCGGGGGGCCGCACGCAGTATTTT. It is translated as CASSLGAGGRTQYF. V and J are TRBV11-2 and TRBJ2-3, with 8 bases lining up with TRBD2. The germline V gene has CDR1 SGHAT and CDR2 FQNNGV. Unmatched junction bases numbered 6, after V lost 1 base and J lost 9 bases. This CDR3 region has 14 residues.